These 9 T cell receptor beta chains originate from one sample sequenced in a study of a mutant IDH1 vaccine in newly diagnosed glioma. The time point is: week 11, during vaccination. Alongside topical imiquimod, each dose of vaccine comprised 300 ug of mutant IDH1 20-mer peptide. Assay: immunoSEQ multiplex PCR; the TCRdb copy retains only in-frame clones and omits some. The sample lists about 64,000 clones, roughly 84% seen once, with about 8.2% in the top ten. These receptors are not linked to any known antigen. Sample: PBMCs, taken from a glioma patient whose treatment included an IDH1 peptide vaccine. Source of these receptors: a woman aged 50 to 65 with glioma.

V and J are TRBV4-1 and TRBJ1-4, with a weak D call TRBD1 (5 bases). V was clipped by 1 base and J by 3 bases, with 6 bases between them. Germline V gene sequence: CDR1 MGHRA, CDR2 YSYEKL. CDR3 size: 14 residues. The CDR3 bases are TGCGCCAGCAGCCAAGCAGGGTCTAATGAAAAACTGTTTTTT. This encodes CASSQAGSNEKLFF.

This clone has just a few counts. The V and J genes are TRBV6-1 and TRBJ1-1, with unresolved D. Germline V gives CDR1 MNHNS, CDR2 SASEGT. This CDR3 comprises 15 residues. Trimming stripped 4 bases from V and 5 bases from J, with 17 bases between. The CDR3 spells CASSVGRLRGTEAFF. The CDR3 nucleotides read TGTGCCAGCAGTGTTGGGAGGCTCCGAGGAACTGAAGCTTTCTTT.

The genes are TRBV2 and TRBJ2-2; perhaps TRBD2 as D (7 bases). The CDR3 has 17 residues. V shed 3 bases and J shed 4 bases, with 18 bases lying between them. The V gene's germline CDR1 is SNHLY and CDR2 FYNNEI. The CDR3 sequence: CASSDRGGHQLTGELFF. The CDR3 DNA reads TGTGCCAGCAGTGATCGCGGGGGCCACCAGCTCACCGGGGAGCTGTTTTTT.

The rearrangement joins TRBV19 to TRBJ2-7; 9 bases map to TRBD2. This CDR3 is built from 17 residues. Germline lookup yields CDR1 LNHDA and CDR2 SQIVND (reference sequence). V shed 3 bases, J shed 0 bases, and the junction held 9 bases outside the gene matches. CDR3 bases: TGTGCCAGTAGTATCTCAAGCGGGGGGCAAAGCTCCTACGAGCAGTACTTC. As protein: CASSISSGGQSSYEQYF.

As for this clone: Germline and junction disagree at one end, which may indicate a read error. The rearrangement joins TRBV7-7 to TRBJ2-7, with a weak D call TRBD1 (6 bases). From germline, CDR1 is SSHAT and CDR2 FNYEAQ (reference sequence). The CDR3 contains 13 residues. The CDR3 DNA reads as TGTGCTAGCAGCTTAGTAGGGGGTCACGAGCAGTACTTC. It specifies CASSLVGGHEQYF.

The chain has TRBV5-1 and TRBJ2-7; D gene uncertain. CDR3 length: 14 amino acids. CDR1 is SGHRS and CDR2 is YFSETQ in the germline V gene. Trimming took off 4 bases at V and 0 bases at J, with 11 bases between the two ends. The CDR3 DNA sequence: TGCGCCAGCAGCCCCGTCGGCTACTCCTACGAGCAGTACTTC. It specifies CASSPVGYSYEQYF.

The rearrangement joins TRBV15 to TRBJ1-6; D gene uncertain. Germline V CDR1 and CDR2: LNHNV, YYDKDF (reference sequence). Deletions cut 1 base from V and 4 bases from J, with 8 bases between. This CDR3 is built from 15 residues. The DNA of the CDR3 is TGTGCCACCAGCAGAGGATGGGATTATAATTCACCCCTCCACTTT. Its protein product is CATSRGWDYNSPLHF.

The rearrangement joins TRBV10-1 to TRBJ1-1; D is perhaps TRBD1 (6 bases). Per the germline V gene, CDR1 is WNHNN and CDR2 is SYGVQD (reference sequence). The CDR3 is 13 residues long. Trimming cost V 4 bases and J 5 bases, with 11 bases left between them. Here the CDR3 reads CASSAGGRTEAFF. CDR3 nucleotide sequence: TGCGCCAGCAGTGCCGGGGGCCGGACTGAAGCTTTCTTT.

The J gene is TRBJ1-2, the V gene TRBV7-2; D unclear. V dropped 5 bases and J dropped 3 bases, with 13 bases sitting between them. This CDR3 spans 14 amino acids. The germline gives CDR1 SGHTA, CDR2 FQGNSA. In nucleotides, the CDR3 is TGTGCCAGCAGCCTCACCGACGGATACTATGGCTACACCTTC. This sequence encodes CASSLTDGYYGYTF.